This entry is about one T cell receptor (beta chain). Its antigen has not been determined. No much larger clonotype is one base removed from it; base qualities were not supplied. Preparation of the library involved 5' RACE. Reads for this sample came from an Illumina HiSeq 2500. A second PCR of about 7 to 12 cycles was run with a J-beta primer mix and a sample-barcoded 5' primer. A template-switch 5' adaptor carrying 12 random nucleotides introduced a unique molecular identifier onto each TCR beta cDNA molecule. At least 2.5 million CDR3-containing paired-end reads were obtained from each sample. First-strand cDNA was synthesized from all RNA with the Mint cDNA synthesis kit, primed by a TRBC-specific oligonucleotide. All cDNA was treated with uracil-DNA glycosylase and then went through a first 18-cycle PCR with the universal primers M1SS and BC2_uni_R. The source study handled its data this way. Normalization of each sample was performed by random selection of 1 million high-quality reads, each carrying a distinct molecular identifier. Reads with shared molecular identifiers were discarded instead of being binned into consensus sequences. MiTCR, with a Q25 quality threshold and the strictest error-elimination algorithm, was used for CDR3 identification, clonotype clustering and error correction. A nonparametric unseen species model with Euler transformation was used to estimate a lower bound on total TCR beta diversity. Clones were called with MiXCR by TCRdb after fastp trimmed the public reads at Q25, and only in-frame beta chains were retained. Rows merge per CDR3 protein into single entries with the most common DNA and genes. The V and J calls were determined by TCRdb, not by the authors. This sample lists about 1.8 million distinct CDR3 sequences; just under 50% were detected once. The top ten clonotypes cover 2% to 2.5% of the sample.

The germline V gene (reference sequence) yields LNHNV for CDR1 and YYDKDF for CDR2. Taken from cysteine to phenylalanine, the CDR3 has 13 residues. Just CDR3 DNA is preserved here, 39 bases in frame from base 1. V drops 0 bases and J drops 7 bases, leaving 10 bases in between. This record belongs to a study of blood T cells in healthy people across ages (dated by TCRdb to about 2015). Turning to the overall study: Template switching captured roughly one uniquely barcoded TCR beta cDNA molecule per two T cells in model experiments. Age-related changes in TCR beta repertoire diversity were measured in the study by deep sequencing normalized with unique cDNA molecular identifiers. Donors were grouped into four age groups: young (average roughly 17 years), middle-aged (roughly 38), aged (around 60) and long-lived (approximately 81). Donors of different ages were randomly distributed across sequencing lanes to avoid experimental bias. Using the same blood draw, the study looked at two additional independent replicas of 1 million unique cDNA reads for two donors, one aged 18 to 30 and the other aged 80 or older.

General findings and caveats noted by the study authors: Because donor CMV infection status was unknown, age-related changes in expanded clonotypes were potentially confounded. The long-lived group showed more naive CD4+ T cells, fewer expanded clones and increased TCR diversity than the aged group, suggesting age selection. Estimates of total diversity based on one million sequenced T cells were regarded as lower bounds and as underestimates. Because profiling used bulk unsorted PBMCs, naive and antigen-experienced compartments could not be compared conclusively. There was a strong correlation between observed TCR beta diversity and the percentage of naive T cells measured by flow cytometry. As age increased, observed TCR beta diversity per million T cells dropped in a roughly linear way, and a significant reduction was already evident by age 40.

Donors were 39 systemically healthy Caucasian individuals from Russia aged roughly 6 to 100 years. Each donor gave ten milliliters of peripheral blood, drawn into EDTA-treated Vacutainer tubes. Ficoll-Paque density-gradient centrifugation was used to isolate PBMCs, with at least 6 million per sample. Total RNA, at least 6 micrograms per sample, was extracted from PBMCs with Trizol reagent. The percentages of naive CD45RAhigh/CD27high T cells were determined by flow cytometry on a PBMC aliquot from every donor. The rearrangement joined TRBV15 to TRBJ2-7; the D gene is perhaps TRBD1 or TRBD2, as each covers 5 bases. The source material was blood. This receptor was taken from a woman in her thirties or forties in good health. The CDR3 protein is CATSRDPGAEQYF. The bases read TGTGCCACCAGCAGAGACCCCGGGGCGGAGCAGTACTTC.